This T cell receptor (beta chain) appears in the sequencing data of a study of CD8 T cells in Susac syndrome. Germline CDR1 SGDLS, CDR2 YYNGEE. The ends were cut back, 4 bases at V and 2 bases at J, with 16 bases in the middle. There are 16 residues in the CDR3. TEMRA cells were FACS-enriched, and CD8+ and CD4+ T cells were isolated negatively. Reverse transcription of roughly 0.5 to 1 ug RNA used random hexamers. TCRdb re-called the immunoSEQ multiplex PCR reads with MiXCR, one entry per CDR3 protein. The sample includes 170,000 or so distinct CDR3 sequences, roughly 92% of them seen just once. This chain uses TRBV9 with TRBJ2-1, with D perhaps matching TRBD1 (6 bases). The specimen sequenced was CD4+ T cells from PBMCs. This clonotype was obtained from a human donor with Susac syndrome. CDR3 sequence: CASSIQTGRPYNEQFF. The CDR3 DNA is TGTGCCAGCAGCATACAAACAGGGAGACCCTACAATGAGCAGTTCTTC.